The sequence of this T cell receptor (beta chain) was determined in a study of vaccination effects on CD4 cells after COVID-19. Antigen-specific CD4+ T cells were expanded with viral peptide pools in the ViraFEST assay before sequencing. When about ten days of culture had elapsed, CD4+ T cells were isolated. Participants were vaccinated with two doses of either the BNT162b2 or mRNA-1273 vaccine. Vaccine recipients had no previous SARS-CoV-2 infection; their nucleocapsid antibodies were negative. Fresh IL-2-containing medium replaced half the medium on days 3 and 7. Profiled with immunoSEQ multiplex PCR; TCRdb holds only in-frame clones, not every one. This sample has tens of thousands of clones, with about three quarters found just once. This clone was detected only a few times. The antigen remains undetermined. Study-wide findings and caveats: Cross-reactivity toward common cold coronaviruses was confined to only 1 of 255 vaccine-induced clones in healthy vaccinees. Marked clonal contraction of infection- and vaccine-induced clones was seen late after vaccination.

V shed 8 bases and J shed 3 bases, with 11 bases lying between them. Germline CDR1 and CDR2: SNHLY and FYNNEI. The CDR3 is made up of 13 amino acids. The chain couples TRBV2 to TRBJ1-5, with D tentatively TRBD1 (5 bases). The sequence was obtained from a human donor who received a COVID-19 vaccine. Some clones in this sample may be carry-over from other donors' samples. This sample comprised CD4+ T cells from PBMCs cultured with SARS-CoV-2 spike peptides, obtained after COVID-19 vaccination. The CDR3 DNA sequence: TGTGCCAGCCTGGGGCAGAACAATCAGCCCCAGCATTTT. It encodes CASLGQNNQPQHF.